Ten or more counts support the clone carrying this TCR beta chain. What it binds is not known. The CDR3 sequence is 15 residues long. V was pared by 1 base and J by 5 bases, with 3 bases of the junction left unmatched. Germline CDR1 and CDR2: MNHNS and SASEGT. These data are taken from a study of tumor-infiltrating lymphocytes in primary liver carcinoma. Study-level background: Productive TCRbeta read counts per sample ran from roughly 3.7 to 6.8 million and were similar across tissue types. Study findings and constraints: Tumor tissue displayed a significantly greater top-250-clone fraction than blood (p = 0.039). Compared with tumor region pairs, tumor-adjacent and tumor-blood pairs overlapped less.

From approximately 20-30 mg of unsorted bulk tissue, DNA and RNA were co-extracted together. Surgical resection was the treatment these patients received for primary liver carcinoma. Production of TCR beta cDNA used around 0.45 ug total RNA together with a constant-region primer. Generation of the TCR beta libraries relied on three nested multiplex PCR rounds using slightly modified ARM-PCR. Researchers ran the first two PCR rounds for ten to eleven cycles each with TRBV1-TRBV30 forward primers and a C-beta reverse primer. A single record per CDR3 protein comes from TCRdb applying MiXCR to the multiplex PCR reads. The sample shows about 92,000 distinct CDR3 sequences, 55% to 75% of them seen only once.

The material sequenced was tumor-adjacent normal liver tissue. This receptor was identified in a man aged 40-55 years with primary liver carcinoma and hepatitis B virus infection. The chain couples TRBV6-1 to TRBJ2-2; 8 nucleotides align to TRBD2. In DNA form, the CDR3 reads TGTGCCAGCAGTGAAGTGGGACTAGGAACCGGGGAGCTGTTTTTT. This sequence encodes CASSEVGLGTGELFF.